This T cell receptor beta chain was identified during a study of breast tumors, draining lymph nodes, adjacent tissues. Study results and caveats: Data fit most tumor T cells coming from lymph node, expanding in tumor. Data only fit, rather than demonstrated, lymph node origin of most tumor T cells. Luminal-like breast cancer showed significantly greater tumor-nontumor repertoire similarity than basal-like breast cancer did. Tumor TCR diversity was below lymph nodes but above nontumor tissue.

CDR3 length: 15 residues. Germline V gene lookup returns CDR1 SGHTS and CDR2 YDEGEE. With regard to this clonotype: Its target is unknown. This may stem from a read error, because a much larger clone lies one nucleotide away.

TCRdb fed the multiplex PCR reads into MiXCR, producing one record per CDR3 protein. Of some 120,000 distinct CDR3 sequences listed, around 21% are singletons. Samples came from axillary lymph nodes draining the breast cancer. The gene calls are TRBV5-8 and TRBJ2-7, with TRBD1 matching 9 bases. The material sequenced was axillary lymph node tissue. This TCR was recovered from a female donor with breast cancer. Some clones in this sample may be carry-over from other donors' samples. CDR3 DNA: TGTGCCAGCAGCAGACGGGACAGGGAGACCTACGGGCAGTACTTC. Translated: CASSRRDRETYGQYF.